This paragraph reports one T cell receptor (beta chain). Antigen unknown. TCRdb redid the calling of the RT-PCR reads with MiXCR, one entry per CDR3 protein. The sample shows approximately 520,000 distinct CDR3 sequences, roughly 23% of them seen only once. The sample originates from a study of response to subunit inactivated influenza vaccine. Study-wide points: With each seasonal influenza vaccination, the authors suggested, few new T cells are recruited.

Losses at the gene ends were 0 bases for V and 2 bases for J; bases not matched to a gene: 11. This CDR3 is 18 amino acids long. The germline gives CDR1 MNHEY, CDR2 SMNVEV (reference sequence). The receptor's source is a man aged 50-60 years who received an inactivated influenza vaccine. The chain combines TRBV27 with TRBJ2-7; 9 bases fit TRBD1. This specimen was CD4+ T cells sorted from PBMCs, taken roughly 5 days after vaccination. This chain's CDR3 is CASSLSLGVGTGTYEQYF. DNA of the CDR3: TGTGCCAGCAGTTTATCTTTGGGGGTTGGGACAGGGACCTACGAGCAGTACTTC.